A selection of T cell receptor beta chains follows, all from one sample in a study of lymphopenia after photon versus proton radiotherapy. Produced via immunoSEQ multiplex PCR; TCRdb's table is partial and in-frame only. Of thousands of clones listed, approximately 86% were seen once; the top ten hold about a fifth. The sequences come from peripheral blood, collected from a patient treated with photon-based radiotherapy. The receptors come from a man of 80 years or more with cholangiocarcinoma. CDR3s include the opening cysteine and the closing phenylalanine or tryptophan. The D gene is left open where the match is weak. Clone sizes are given selectively: once, few, many, or a class where the clone is expanded.

v_gene	j_gene	d_gene	abundance	CDR3aa	CDR3nt
TRBV7-3	TRBJ2-7	TRBD2	NA	CASSHGTSGEQCF	TGTGCCAGCAGCCATGGGACTAGCGGCGAGCAGTGCTTC
TRBV30	TRBJ1-6	NA	NA	CAWRWEGKGNSPLHF	TGTGCCTGGAGGTGGGAGGGGAAGGGGAATTCACCCCTCCACTTT
TRBV5-4	TRBJ1-2	NA	NA	CASSLNWGGYGYTF	TGTGCCAGCAGCTTGAACTGGGGAGGATATGGCTACACCTTC
TRBV29-1	TRBJ1-2	NA	NA	CSVDGGGWYGYTF	TGCAGCGTTGATGGAGGGGGGTGGTATGGCTACACCTTC
TRBV27	TRBJ1-6	NA	NA	CASSFSSYNSPLHF	TGTGCCAGCAGCTTTAGCTCCTATAATTCACCCCTCCACTTT
TRBV5-1	TRBJ2-7	NA	NA	CASSLDMPSSYEQYF	TGCGCCAGCAGCCTGGACATGCCGAGCTCCTACGAGCAGTACTTC
TRBV25-1	TRBJ2-7	NA	NA	CASSEGGTYEQYF	TGTGCCAGCAGTGAAGGGGGGACCTACGAGCAGTACTTC
TRBV19	TRBJ2-3	NA	once	CASSIGAKGIADTQYF	TGTGCCAGTAGTATAGGGGCGAAGGGTATTGCAGATACGCAGTATTTT
TRBV18	TRBJ1-3	NA	NA	CASSPPGVPSGNTIYF	TGTGCCAGCTCACCACCGGGAGTTCCCTCTGGAAACACCATATATTTT
TRBV5-8	TRBJ1-3	NA	NA	CASSLRGLTGNTIYF	TGTGCCAGCAGCTTGCGGGGATTAACTGGAAACACCATATATTTT
TRBV9	TRBJ1-1	NA	NA	CASSVIGQLNTEAFF	TGTGCCAGCAGCGTCATAGGACAGCTGAACACTGAAGCTTTCTTT
TRBV27	TRBJ1-6	NA	few	CASSPSPWGNSPLHF	TGTGCCAGCAGTCCGAGTCCGTGGGGTAATTCACCCCTCCACTTT
TRBV2	TRBJ2-7	NA	NA	CASVSGATYEQYF	TGTGCCAGCGTGTCAGGGGCAACCTACGAGCAGTACTTC
TRBV19	TRBJ2-5	TRBD1	NA	CASSPRQGAGETQYF	TGTGCCAGTAGTCCCCGACAGGGGGCCGGAGAGACCCAGTACTTC
TRBV19	TRBJ2-2	NA	NA	CASSIVSLATNTGELFF	TGTGCCAGTAGTATAGTCTCACTAGCAACGAACACCGGGGAGCTGTTTTTT
TRBV15	TRBJ1-4	TRBD1	NA	CATSREGLDRLFF	TGTGCCACCAGCAGAGAGGGGTTGGACAGGCTGTTTTTT
TRBV6-5	TRBJ2-7	TRBD2	NA	CASSYSGVGTYEQYF	TGTGCCAGCAGTTACAGCGGGGTAGGAACCTACGAGCAGTACTTC
TRBV2	TRBJ1-6	NA	NA	CASSEETRSPLHF	TGTGCCAGCAGTGAGGAGACCAGGTCACCCCTCCACTTT
TRBV18	TRBJ1-5	NA	NA	CASSLSYDSNQPQHF	TGTGCCAGCTCACTATCTTACGACAGTAATCAGCCCCAGCATTTT
TRBV7-9	TRBJ1-1	NA	NA	CASAGRAPEAFF	TGTGCCAGCGCAGGGAGAGCGCCTGAAGCTTTCTTT
TRBV7-3	TRBJ1-1	NA	NA	CASSLRAEGAEAFF	TGTGCCAGCAGCTTAAGAGCCGAGGGGGCTGAAGCTTTCTTT
TRBV2	TRBJ1-5	NA	NA	CASSEAGTLGNQPQHF	TGTGCCAGCAGTGAAGCGGGCACCCTTGGGAATCAGCCCCAGCATTTT
TRBV5-1	TRBJ2-5	NA	NA	CASSLGPGAGQETQYF	TGCGCCAGCAGCTTGGGCCCGGGGGCGGGACAAGAGACCCAGTACTTC
TRBV30	TRBJ1-4	NA	NA	CAWSVSRTSTNEKLFF	TGTGCCTGGAGTGTAAGTCGGACATCAACTAATGAAAAACTGTTTTTT
TRBV6-5	TRBJ2-5	TRBD2	NA	CASSYVAGVETQYF	TGTGCCAGCAGTTATGTCGCGGGGGTGGAGACCCAGTACTTC
TRBV5-1	TRBJ1-3	TRBD1	NA	CASSLEGTVALSGNTIYF	TGCGCCAGCAGCTTAGAGGGGACAGTTGCCCTCTCTGGAAACACCATATATTTT
TRBV10-2	TRBJ2-2	TRBD2	NA	CASSAYSGGASGELFF	TGCGCCAGCAGTGCGTATAGCGGGGGGGCGTCCGGGGAGCTGTTTTTT
TRBV28	TRBJ1-2	NA	NA	CAAGGLLNYGYTF	TGTGCCGCGGGGGGGCTGTTAAACTATGGCTACACCTTC